The 7 T cell receptor beta chains reported below all come from one sample, sequenced in a study of CD8+ T cells in alopecia areata (dated by TCRdb to the late 2010s). The receptor library was made with the immunoSEQ multiplex PCR assay. To provide template for TCR sequencing, every sample had RNA extracted and reverse transcribed into cDNA. The table comes from immuneACCESS by way of TCRdb, which keeps in-frame sequences with V and J called. Part of the clones is missing from these tables; in studies checked, under half for an unresolved V gene and the rest for unknown reasons. The sample table records around 190,000 clones; roughly 50% of these occur just once. Of the sample, over 4% is held by the ten largest clones. Sequenced material: CD8+ T cells sorted from blood. The receptors shown here come from a human donor in good health.

CDR3 nucleotides: TGTGCCAGCAGTGAGGGACTAGCGAGGTCGGATACGCAGTATTTT. Its translation: CASSEGLARSDTQYF. This chain links TRBV9 with TRBJ2-3; 10 nucleotides agree with TRBD2. Germline lookup yields CDR1 SGDLS and CDR2 YYNGEE. The junction had 9 bases not matched to a gene; V was cut back by 5 bases and J by 6 bases. The CDR3 consists of 15 residues.

This clone has just a few counts. This chain joins TRBV5-5 and TRBJ1-1; D unclear. The CDR3 runs to 14 residues. Germline CDR1 is SGHKS and CDR2 is YYEKEE (reference sequence). The germline V and J ends were trimmed by 2 bases and 3 bases, with 11 bases remaining between them. Written as DNA, the CDR3 is TGTGCCAGCAGCTTAATGGCAGAGGACACTGAAGCTTTCTTT. As protein: CASSLMAEDTEAFF.

The chain links TRBV7-6 to TRBJ1-1; D ambiguous. The V gene lost 5 bases and the J gene lost 4 bases, with 14 bases spanning the gap. Germline assignment: CDR1 SGHVS and CDR2 FNYEAQ. The CDR3 is 14 residues long. The CDR3 region has the DNA TGTGCCAGCAGCCCAGCCGACCGGGGCACTGAAGCTTTCTTT. Its protein product is CASSPADRGTEAFF.

This clone was observed a handful of times. The V and J genes are TRBV7-8 and TRBJ2-3, with D hard to call. This CDR3 has 13 amino acids. Germline-derived CDR1 and CDR2 are SGHVS and FQNEAQ. Trimming left V 3 bases short and J 6 bases short, with 10 bases between. This chain's CDR3 is CASSFRREDTQYF. CDR3 nucleotides: TGTGCCAGCAGCTTTCGGCGCGAGGATACGCAGTATTTT. The full variable domain, its missing parts supplied by reference TRBV7-8 and TRBJ2-3, is GAGVSQSPRYKVAKRGQDVALRCDPISGHVSLFWYQQALGQGPEFLTYFQNEAQLDKSGLPSDRFFAERPEGSVSTLKIQRTQQEDSAVYLCASSFRREDTQYFGPGTRLTVL.

This clone was seen only once. This chain joins TRBV4-1 and TRBJ1-1; possibly TRBD1 for D (6 bases). V lost 0 bases and J 1 base, leaving 15 bases between the germline ends. The CDR3 is 17 amino acids. In germline, CDR1 is MGHRA, CDR2 YSYEKL. CDR3 loop: CASSQDLWGPRNTEAFF. The DNA of the CDR3 is TGCGCCAGCAGCCAAGATCTATGGGGGCCCAGGAACACTGAAGCTTTCTTT.

This clone was seen only a few times. The J gene is TRBJ2-7, the V gene TRBV29-1; D unclear. The CDR3 is made up of 12 amino acids. V shed 0 bases and J shed 1 base, with 4 bases lying between them. CDR1 and CDR2 from the germline V gene are SQVTM and ANQGSEA. CDR3 residues: CSVEDVSYEQYF. As DNA, the CDR3 is TGCAGCGTTGAAGACGTTTCCTACGAGCAGTACTTC.

The V call is TRBV29-1, the J call TRBJ2-3; D gene ambiguous. This CDR3 has 14 residues. Germline loops: CDR1 SQVTM, CDR2 ANQGSEA. Trimming shortened V by 7 bases and J by 0 bases, and 14 bases separated the two germline ends. DNA of the CDR3: TGCAGCGCCGACCCGGAAACCAGCACAGATACGCAGTATTTT. Protein product: CSADPETSTDTQYF.